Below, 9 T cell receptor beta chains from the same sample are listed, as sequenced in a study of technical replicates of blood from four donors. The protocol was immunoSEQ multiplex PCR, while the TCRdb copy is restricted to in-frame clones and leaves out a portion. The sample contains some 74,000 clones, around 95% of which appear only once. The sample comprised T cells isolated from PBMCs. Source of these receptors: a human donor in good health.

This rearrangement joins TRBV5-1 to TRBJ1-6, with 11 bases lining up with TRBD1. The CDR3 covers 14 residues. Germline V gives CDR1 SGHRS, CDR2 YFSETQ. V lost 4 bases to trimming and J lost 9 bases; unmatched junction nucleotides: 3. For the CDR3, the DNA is TGCGCCAGCAGCGAGGGACAGGGGGTTTCACCCCTCCACTTT. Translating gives CASSEGQGVSPLHF.

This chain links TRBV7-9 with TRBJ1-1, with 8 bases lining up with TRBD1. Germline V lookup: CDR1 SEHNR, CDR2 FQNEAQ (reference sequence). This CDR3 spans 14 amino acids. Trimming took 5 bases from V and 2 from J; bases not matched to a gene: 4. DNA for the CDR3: TGTGCCAGCAGCGACGGACAGGGCAACACTGAAGCTTTCTTT. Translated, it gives CASSDGQGNTEAFF. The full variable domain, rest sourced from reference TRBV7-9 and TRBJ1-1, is DTGVSQNPRHKITKRGQNVTFRCDPISEHNRLYWYRQTLGQGPEFLTYFQNEAQLEKSRLLSDRFSAERPKGSFSTLEIQRTEQGDSAMYLCASSDGQGNTEAFFGQGTRLTVV.

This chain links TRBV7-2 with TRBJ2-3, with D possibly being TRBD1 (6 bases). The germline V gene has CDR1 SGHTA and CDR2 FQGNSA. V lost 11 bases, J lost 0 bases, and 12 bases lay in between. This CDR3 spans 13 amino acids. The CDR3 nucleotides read TGTGCCGGTGGACAGAGAAGCACAGATACGCAGTATTTT. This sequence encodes CAGGQRSTDTQYF.

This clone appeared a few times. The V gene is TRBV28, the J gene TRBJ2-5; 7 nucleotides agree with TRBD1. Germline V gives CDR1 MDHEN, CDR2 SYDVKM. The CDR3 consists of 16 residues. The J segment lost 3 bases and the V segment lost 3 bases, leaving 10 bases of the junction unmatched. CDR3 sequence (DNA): TGTGCCAGCAGTTTCCCCGGGACAGCCTCAAAAGAGACCCAGTACTTC. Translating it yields CASSFPGTASKETQYF.

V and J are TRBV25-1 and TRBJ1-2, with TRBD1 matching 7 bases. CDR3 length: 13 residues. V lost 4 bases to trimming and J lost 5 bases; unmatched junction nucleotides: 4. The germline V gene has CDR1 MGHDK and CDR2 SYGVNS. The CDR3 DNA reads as TGTGCCAGCAGTGCAAAGACAGGGTATGGCTACACCTTC. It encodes CASSAKTGYGYTF.

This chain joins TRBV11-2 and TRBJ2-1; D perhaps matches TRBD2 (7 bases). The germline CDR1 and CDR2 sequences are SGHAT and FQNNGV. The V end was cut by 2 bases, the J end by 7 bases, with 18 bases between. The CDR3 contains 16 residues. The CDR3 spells CASSLLGGAFGNEQFF. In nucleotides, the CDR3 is TGTGCCAGCAGCTTATTGGGGGGGGCCTTCGGAAATGAGCAGTTCTTC.

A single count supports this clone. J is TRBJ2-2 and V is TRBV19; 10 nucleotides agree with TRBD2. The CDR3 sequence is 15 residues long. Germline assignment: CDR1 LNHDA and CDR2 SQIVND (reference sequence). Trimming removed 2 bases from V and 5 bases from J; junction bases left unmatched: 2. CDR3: CASSIPAGGTGELFF. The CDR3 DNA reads TGTGCCAGTAGTATACCAGCGGGGGGGACCGGGGAGCTGTTTTTT.

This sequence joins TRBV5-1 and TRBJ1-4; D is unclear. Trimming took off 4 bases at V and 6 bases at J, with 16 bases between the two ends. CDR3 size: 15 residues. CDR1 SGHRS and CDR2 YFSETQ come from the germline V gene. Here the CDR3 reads CASSGRPEEDEKLFF. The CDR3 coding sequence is TGCGCCAGCAGCGGTAGGCCGGAGGAGGATGAAAAACTGTTTTTT.

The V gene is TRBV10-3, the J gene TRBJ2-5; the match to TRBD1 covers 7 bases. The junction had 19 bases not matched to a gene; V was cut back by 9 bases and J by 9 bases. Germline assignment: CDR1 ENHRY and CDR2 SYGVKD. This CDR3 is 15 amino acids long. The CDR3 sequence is CAISPGQTLIGAQYF. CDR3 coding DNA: TGTGCCATAAGCCCGGGACAGACGCTAATAGGGGCCCAGTACTTC.